This T cell receptor beta chain emerged from a study of T cell repertoires in cytomegalovirus infection. TCRdb re-derived calls from the reads in MiXCR, one entry per CDR3 protein. The table records about 310,000 distinct CDR3 sequences, 25% of them present only once. Remarks on this clonotype: Its antigen is undetermined.

The CDR3 totals 17 residues. After removal of 0 bases from V and 7 bases from J, the junction contained 12 bases not matched to a gene. CDR1 is LGHNT and CDR2 is FRNRAP in the germline V gene. The specimen was cultured PBMCs, collected from culture after CMV antigen stimulation. The V gene is TRBV12-5, the J gene TRBJ2-7; 10 nucleotides line up with TRBD2. The receptor's source is a human donor in good health (CMV status not recorded). Some clones in this sample may be carry-over from other donors' samples. CDR3 in DNA: TGTGCTAGTGGTTTGGTACATGCTAGCGGGAGAATTGTTGAGCAGTACTTC. It yields the protein CASGLVHASGRIVEQYF. Using reference TRBV12-5 and TRBJ2-7 for the parts outside the CDR3, the full variable domain is DARVTQTPRHKVTEMGQEVTMRCQPILGHNTVFWYRQTMMQGLELLAYFRNRAPLDDSGMPKDRFSAEMPDATLATLKIQPSEPRDSAVYFCASGLVHASGRIVEQYFGPGTRLTVT.